This T cell receptor (beta chain) was found in a study of stem cell transplantation in POMP-related autoinflammatory disease. As for the study in general: Before transplant, CD4+ T cells skewed naive and CD8+ proportions were low. General study points: PRAID patients trended toward lower TRB diversity and higher clonality in all analyzed T-cell subsets. In PRAID patients, the number of distinct TRB V-J gene pairings was restricted.

Libraries were prepared by immunoSEQ multiplex PCR; TCRdb keeps only in-frame clonotypes and omits some of them. The sample comprises 25,000 to 30,000 clones, 80% to 85% of which are singletons, and over 2.5% rests with the top ten. Remarks on this clone: No antigen is known for it.

The ends lost 4 bases at V and 12 bases at J; junction bases unmatched: 12. There are 14 residues in the CDR3. The V gene's germline CDR1 is SGHTS and CDR2 YDEGEE. PRAID featured immunodeficiency plus autoinflammation. The clonotype originates from a human donor with POMP-related autoinflammation and immune dysregulation (PRAID). This specimen was CD4+ T cells from PBMCs, taken before stem cell transplantation. V and J are TRBV5-8 and TRBJ2-1; TRBD2 matches 8 bases. The CDR3 DNA sequence: TGTGCCAGCAGCGTACCGGGACTAGGAGGTTGGCAGTTCTTC. Protein product: CASSVPGLGGWQFF.